This paragraph reports one T cell receptor (beta chain). This clonotype appeared a few times. The target of this receptor is not known. No much larger clone is present one base from it, and per-base qualities are unavailable. The data originate from a study of T-cell memory formation after mild COVID-19 (dated by TCRdb to about 2021). In terms of the full investigation: TCR sequence clusters from the two donors were largely donor specific. T-cell clones expanding and contracting after mild COVID-19 in two donors were tracked by longitudinal TCRalpha and TCRbeta repertoire sequencing. Two young, previously healthy adult volunteers made up the cohort, one male and one female.

Sequencing was carried out with an Illumina NovaSeq 6000. cDNA libraries for TCRalpha and TCRbeta were prepared by 5'RACE using constant-segment primers, with sample barcodes and unique molecular identifiers added. RNA was extracted from every sample with Trizol reagent. Libraries were amplified in two PCR steps, with a second sample barcode and Illumina TruSeq adapters added in the second step. Libraries were sequenced on an Illumina NovaSeq with 2 x 150 bp paired-end reads. Regarding the original processing steps: Reads were demultiplexed and collapsed into UMI-guided consensus sequences with migec v1.2.7. Using mixcr v2.1.11, UMI consensuses were aligned to TRA and TRB V and J templates and then assembled into clonotypes. A clonotype was counted as expanded or contracted only when both edgeR and NoisET called the clonotype significant, with the noise models trained on biological replicates. For edgeR calls, the thresholds were a false discovery rate-adjusted p below 0.01 and a log2 fold-change of 1. As an exploratory analysis of dynamics, PCA with hierarchical clustering was applied to max-normalized trajectories of the 1000 most abundant clonotypes. The CD4 or CD8 phenotype of responding clones was assigned using the separately sequenced CD4+ and CD8+ repertoires. TCRdb cleaned the public reads at Q25 with fastp, built clones with MiXCR and kept in-frame beta chains. Identical CDR3 proteins give one entry, which carries the most common genes and DNA. What appears here as the V and J calls and clone size reflects TCRdb's work, not the paper's. For this sample the table gives roughly 160,000 distinct CDR3 sequences, of which 9.5% to 13% were detected only once. Of the sample, roughly 3.8% is held by the ten largest clones.

Including the terminal cysteine and phenylalanine, the CDR3 comprises 14 residues. The only DNA kept is the CDR3, 42 bases in frame from the first base. CDR1 and CDR2, per the germline V gene (reference sequence), are SEHNR and FQNEAQ. V was cut back by 8 bases and J by 4 bases, leaving a gap of 17 bases between them. Here is what the overall study found, with its caveats: The second-wave clones that peaked on day 37 were not confirmed to be SARS-CoV-2 specific. Some responding clones were found in pre-infection memory, which suggests that pre-existing cross-reactive memory T cells took part in the SARS-CoV-2 response. Clones that contracted from day 15 to 85 showed balanced CD4/CD8 phenotypes, whereas a second wave of clones that expanded from day 15 to 37 leaned towards CD4+. Only two mild cases were covered in the study, and larger cohorts including severe cases with pre-infection samples were considered necessary. Contracting CD4+ clones were located mainly in the CM and EM memory subsets, whereas CD8+ clones were found to be enriched in EMRA.

Ficoll-Paque density gradient centrifugation was used to isolate PBMCs. The TCR originated in a young man who had mild COVID-19 (a few samples of this study predate the infection). The sample titles of this study are shuffled in the database, so cell type and time point are left out; the donor was told from shared clones. Input material: PBMCs or a T cell subset sorted from them (not recorded which). The chain was built from TRBV7-9 and TRBJ1-1; confidence is insufficient to name the D gene. The nucleotides are TGTGCCAGCCGTAGCGGGCAGGAGAGCACTGAAGCTTTCTTT. Its amino acids are CASRSGQESTEAFF. Reference TRBV7-9 and TRBJ1-1 proteins supply the regions before and after the CDR3; the full variable domain is: DTGVSQNPRHKITKRGQNVTFRCDPISEHNRLYWYRQTLGQGPEFLTYFQNEAQLEKSRLLSDRFSAERPKGSFSTLEIQRTEQGDSAMYLCASRSGQESTEAFFGQGTRLTVV.